This T cell receptor beta chain was retrieved from a study of blood T cell repertoires in COVID-19. TCRdb's copy holds only in-frame clones and misses some; the assay was immunoSEQ multiplex PCR. Here the sample spans approximately 74,000 clones, around 77% being singletons. J was trimmed by 6 bases and V by 0 bases; bases with no gene match: 7. The CDR3 runs 15 residues. CDR1 LGHNA and CDR2 YNFKEQ come from the germline V gene. The V and J genes are TRBV4-2 and TRBJ2-5; 7 positions match TRBD2. The clonotype comes from a man aged 60 to 69 with acute or convalescent COVID-19. Material: peripheral blood. The CDR3 reads CASSQDLRGSKTQYF. In DNA form, the CDR3 reads TGTGCCAGCAGCCAAGATTTGCGGGGGTCTAAGACCCAGTACTTC.